The 13 T cell receptor beta chains listed next were all sequenced from one sample in a study of T cell responses to AZD1222 COVID-19 vaccine. The method was immunoSEQ multiplex PCR; TCRdb's version includes in-frame clones alone and lacks a portion of them. The top ten hold around 2% of the sample, which has about 180,000 clones, 91% seen once. This specimen consisted of peripheral blood, obtained on day 0 of AZD1222 vaccination. All receptors come from an adult in good health.

The gene calls are TRBV4-1 and TRBJ1-3; 7 bases fit TRBD1. From germline, CDR1 is MGHRA and CDR2 YSYEKL. With 4 bases clipped from V and 8 bases from J, the junction kept 8 bases outside the gene matches. The CDR3 is 14 amino acids. CDR3 sequence: CASSRATGTDTIYF. The CDR3 bases are TGCGCCAGCAGCCGAGCGACAGGGACGGACACCATATATTTT.

The V call is TRBV19, the J call TRBJ1-5; TRBD1 aligns across 7 bases. CDR1 is LNHDA, CDR2 SQIVND, per germline (reference sequence). The V and J ends lost 7 bases and 1 base, in that order; junction bases with no gene match: 7. The CDR3 runs to 15 residues. In DNA, the CDR3 is TGTGCCAGTATTACGACAGGGTCAAGCAATCAGCCCCAGCATTTT. It translates to CASITTGSSNQPQHF.

The rearrangement joins TRBV2 to TRBJ2-7; TRBD1 is a possible D gene (5 bases). V was pared by 7 bases and J by 1 base, with 8 bases between. Germline values: CDR1 SNHLY, CDR2 FYNNEI. The CDR3 totals 12 residues. DNA of the CDR3: TGTGCCAGCACGACAGAATCCTACGAGCAGTACTTC. Its translation is CASTTESYEQYF.

The J gene is TRBJ1-2, the V gene TRBV6-5; 8 bases agree with TRBD1. This CDR3 region has 12 residues. V lost 6 bases, J lost 4 bases, and 1 base stayed unmatched. The germline V gene encodes CDR1 MNHEY and CDR2 SVGAGI. DNA of the CDR3: TGTGCCAGCAGGGACAGGGCCTATGGCTACACCTTC. Protein product: CASRDRAYGYTF.

V and J are TRBV30 and TRBJ2-1; D could derive from TRBD1 or TRBD2 (6 bases each). In germline, CDR1 is GTSNPN, CDR2 SVGIG (reference sequence). The CDR3 covers 14 residues. V was shortened by 3 bases and J by 0 bases, with 9 bases between the two germline ends. Written as DNA, the CDR3 is TGTGCCTGGAGGGGGGGCTACTCCTACAATGAGCAGTTCTTC. This encodes CAWRGGYSYNEQFF.

The V call is TRBV30, the J call TRBJ1-1; a weak D match, TRBD1 (6 bases). Trimming removed 0 bases from V and 0 bases from J, with 17 bases in between. Germline loops: CDR1 GTSNPN, CDR2 SVGIG (reference sequence). The CDR3 loop spans 17 amino acids. The CDR3 here is CAWSVRWDKQMNTEAFF. The CDR3 nucleotides are TGTGCCTGGAGTGTTAGATGGGACAAGCAAATGAACACTGAAGCTTTCTTT.

The chain joins TRBV27 to TRBJ1-1; D is ambiguous. In germline, CDR1 is MNHEY, CDR2 SMNVEV (reference sequence). This CDR3 has 12 amino acids. V lost 7 bases, J lost 4 bases, and 10 bases lay in between. CDR3 sequence (DNA): TGTGCCAGCAAGTTGGGGAGCACTGAAGCTTTCTTT. This encodes CASKLGSTEAFF.

This sequence joins TRBV9 and TRBJ2-2; 13 bases line up with TRBD2. Unmatched junction bases numbered 5, after V lost 3 bases and J lost 9 bases. CDR1 is SGDLS and CDR2 is YYNGEE in the germline V gene. The CDR3 sequence is 15 residues long. DNA of the CDR3: TGTGCCAGCAGCGCGACTAGCGGGGGGACCAGGGAGCTGTTTTTT. The encoded protein is CASSATSGGTRELFF.

J is TRBJ2-1 and V is TRBV27; D is unresolved. The CDR3 covers 12 residues. V was shortened by 3 bases and J by 10 bases, with 10 bases between the two germline ends. Germline V gene sequence: CDR1 MNHEY, CDR2 SMNVEV (reference sequence). For the CDR3, the DNA is TGTGCCAGCAGTTTTCGGATAGGAGAGCAGTTCTTC. Translating it yields CASSFRIGEQFF.

As regards this clone: One junction end does not reproduce the germline sequence, and a read error may be involved. The rearrangement joins TRBV3-1 (or the pseudogene TRBV3-2) to TRBJ1-2, with D possibly matching TRBD1 (5 bases). CDR1 is LGHDT, CDR2 YNNKEL, per germline (reference sequence). The CDR3 spans 11 residues. CDR3 nucleotide sequence: TGTGCCAGCAGCCTTGGGGGAGCGTTTGGCTTC. Protein product: CASSLGGAFGF.

V and J are TRBV5-1 and TRBJ1-1, with D unresolved. Germline V gene data show CDR1 as SGHRS and CDR2 as YFSETQ. Trimming took off 2 bases at V and 1 base at J, with 9 bases between the two ends. The CDR3 runs to 14 residues. For the CDR3, the DNA is TGCGCCAGCAGCTTTGACAAGGGGAACACTGAAGCTTTCTTT. It translates to CASSFDKGNTEAFF.

This chain uses TRBV4-1 with TRBJ2-5, with unresolved D. This CDR3 region has 15 residues. V shed 4 bases and J shed 0 bases, with 12 bases lying between them. Germline-derived CDR1 and CDR2 are MGHRA and YSYEKL. The CDR3 spells CASSLTRPDQETQYF. The DNA for the CDR3 is TGCGCCAGCAGCCTCACTCGTCCAGACCAAGAGACCCAGTACTTC.

In this sample, this clone turned up a few times. The chain uses TRBV20-1 and TRBJ2-1; D remains ambiguous. V shed 0 bases and J shed 8 bases, with 5 bases lying between them. The CDR3 runs to 11 residues. Germline V gene data show CDR1 as DFQATT and CDR2 as SNEGSKA (reference sequence). The CDR3 protein is CSARERYEQFF. The CDR3 coding sequence is TGCAGTGCTAGAGAACGCTATGAGCAGTTCTTC.